Each of the 15 T cell receptor beta chains below was sequenced from the same sample in a study of blood T cells in healthy people across ages. Combining a sample-barcoded 5' primer with a J-beta primer mix, a second PCR ran for about 6 to 12 cycles. One entry per CDR3 protein results from TCRdb running MiXCR on the 5' RACE reads. The sample has around 1,000,000 distinct CDR3 sequences; approximately 26% are singletons. This sample was shared with a second study, whose subject was T cells of mothers and their children.

What was sequenced was blood. These receptors were obtained from a girl aged 2 to 9 in good health.

This clonotype was seen just once. The J gene is TRBJ2-2, the V gene TRBV9; 7 nucleotides align to TRBD1. This CDR3 has 14 amino acids. CDR1 and CDR2 (germline): SGDLS, YYNGEE. J was trimmed by 4 bases and V by 3 bases; bases with no gene match: 3. CDR3 sequence reads: CASSEGAVTGELFF. The CDR3 DNA is TGTGCCAGCAGCGAGGGGGCGGTCACCGGGGAGCTGTTTTTT.

This clonotype was found once. The rearrangement joins TRBV15 to TRBJ2-3; D could derive from TRBD1 or TRBD2 (5 bases each). Looked up from germline, CDR1 is LNHNV and CDR2 is YYDKDF (reference sequence). V was clipped by 1 base and J by 1 base, with 12 bases between them. This CDR3 spans 16 amino acids. Here the CDR3 DNA reads TGTGCCACCAGCAGAGGTGGGGCGGGTCGCACAGATACGCAGTATTTT. Its translation: CATSRGGAGRTDTQYF.

This clonotype was seen a handful of times. V gene TRBV10-2 combines with J gene TRBJ1-1, with D tentatively TRBD1 (6 bases). The ends were cut back, 2 bases at V and 7 bases at J, with 14 bases in the middle. This CDR3 has 14 amino acids. Germline CDR1 WSHSY, CDR2 SAAADI. Here the CDR3 DNA reads TGCGCCAGCAGTGAGACTTGGACAGCTCGTGAAGCTTTCTTT. Its protein product is CASSETWTAREAFF.

This clonotype was picked up a small number of times. The missing conserved phenylalanine or tryptophan at the end of this CDR3 makes a read error likely. The V gene is TRBV7-2, the J gene TRBJ1-2; TRBD1 agrees at 8 bases. The CDR3 extends over 17 amino acids. Germline CDR1 reads SGHTA; CDR2 reads FQGNSA. V lost 5 bases and J lost 4; bases outside the gene matches: 15. CDR3 loop: CASSTLPGTGKSYGYTI. CDR3 DNA: TGTGCCAGCAGCACGCTACCTGGGACAGGAAAAAGCTATGGCTACACCATC.

This clonotype has only a few counts. In nucleotides, the CDR3 is TGTGCCAGCAGCCATAAATGGGGAGGTGGAGAAAACATTCAGTACTTC. This encodes CASSHKWGGGENIQYF. The J gene is TRBJ2-4, the V gene TRBV13; possibly TRBD2 for D (6 bases). Germline V CDR1 and CDR2: PRHDT, FYEKMQ (reference sequence). CDR3 length equals 16 residues. V lost 5 bases and J 5 bases, leaving 19 bases between the germline ends. Using reference TRBV13 and TRBJ2-4 for the parts outside the CDR3, the full variable domain is AAGVIQSPRHLIKEKRETATLKCYPIPRHDTVYWYQQGPGQDPQFLISFYEKMQSDKGSIPDRFSAQQFSDYHSELNMSSLELGDSALYFCASSHKWGGGENIQYFGAGTRLSVL.

There are a few counts of this clonotype. A much larger clone lies a single base off, so this may be a read error. This chain links TRBV4-2 with TRBJ2-7; D is ambiguous. Germline values: CDR1 LGHNA, CDR2 YNFKEQ. This CDR3 region has 16 residues. The CDR3 loop is CASSLRATPGAYGQYF. The CDR3 DNA follows: TGTGCCAGCAGCCTAAGGGCTACACCGGGTGCCTACGGGCAGTACTTC.

The chain combines TRBV6-5 with TRBJ1-2; 7 bases map to TRBD1. The CDR3 sequence is 14 residues long. Germline V CDR1 and CDR2: MNHEY, SVGAGI. The V and J ends lost 2 bases and 8 bases, in that order; junction bases with no gene match: 8. The chain's CDR3 is CASSYKTGLSGYTF. For the CDR3, the DNA is TGTGCCAGCAGTTACAAGACAGGGCTCTCGGGCTACACCTTC.

This clonotype was observed a few times. This chain links TRBV4-1 with TRBJ1-4, with D uncertain. Looked up from germline, CDR1 is MGHRA and CDR2 is YSYEKL. CDR3 length: 13 residues. With 6 bases removed from V and 7 bases from J, the gap between germline ends came to 12 bases. In DNA form, the CDR3 reads TGCGCCAGCAGTAAACTCGTTGGTGAAAAACTGTTTTTT. Its protein is CASSKLVGEKLFF.

This clonotype showed up just once. The CDR3 loop reads CASSDRWGSGSDNEQFF. Written as DNA, the CDR3 is TGTGCCAGCAGCGACCGCTGGGGGAGCGGGAGTGACAATGAGCAGTTCTTC. The gene calls are TRBV7-9 and TRBJ2-1; 8 positions match TRBD2. CDR1 and CDR2 from the germline V gene are SEHNR and FQNEAQ (reference sequence). V lost 5 bases and J lost 5; bases outside the gene matches: 14. CDR3 size: 17 residues.

The CDR3 nucleotides read TGCAGCGTTGACAAAGGGGGCAACGTCAATGAGCAGTTCTTC. It is translated as CSVDKGGNVNEQFF. V usage is TRBV29-1 and J usage is TRBJ2-1; 7 bases align to TRBD1. The CDR3 sequence is 14 residues long. Looked up from germline, CDR1 is SQVTM and CDR2 is ANQGSEA. V dropped 3 bases and J dropped 6; count of bases not matched to a gene: 8.

This chain connects TRBV12-5 to TRBJ2-5; perhaps TRBD2 as D (5 bases). V dropped 6 bases and J dropped 5 bases, with 16 bases sitting between them. Germline CDR1 is LGHNT and CDR2 is FRNRAP. There are 14 residues in the CDR3. CDR3 DNA sequence: TGTGCTAGTGGCCCCTCCGGTGGCGGGGAGACCCAGTACTTC. Its translation: CASGPSGGGETQYF.

The chain recombines TRBV15 with TRBJ2-5; D remains unclear. The CDR3 totals 15 residues. With 1 base removed from V and 4 bases from J, the gap between germline ends came to 13 bases. Germline values: CDR1 LNHNV, CDR2 YYDKDF (reference sequence). The chain's CDR3 is CATSRGLPEGETQYF. In DNA, the CDR3 is TGTGCCACCAGCAGAGGGCTCCCAGAAGGAGAGACCCAGTACTTC.

The chain joins TRBV29-1 to TRBJ2-5; the D gene is possibly TRBD2 (5 bases). Per the germline V gene, CDR1 is SQVTM and CDR2 is ANQGSEA. Trimming took 1 base from V and 4 from J, leaving 13 bases between them. The CDR3 extends over 14 amino acids. The CDR3 spells CSVEAKLVRETQYF. The CDR3 DNA reads TGCAGCGTTGAAGCGAAACTAGTGAGAGAGACCCAGTACTTC. The whole variable domain, filled in from reference TRBV29-1 and TRBJ2-5, reads SAVISQKPSRDICQRGTSLTIQCQVDSQVTMMFWYRQQPGQSLTLIATANQGSEATYESGFVIDKFPISRPNLTFSTLTVSNMSPEDSSIYLCSVEAKLVRETQYFGPGTRLLVL.

There are a few counts of this clonotype. This rearrangement joins TRBV6-6 to TRBJ1-2; D is unclear. V was trimmed by 6 bases and J by 2 bases, leaving 13 bases between them. CDR1 and CDR2 (germline): MNHNY, SVGAGI (reference sequence). The CDR3 runs to 14 residues. The CDR3 here is CASRRTGGNYGYTF. Written as DNA, the CDR3 is TGTGCCAGCAGGCGGACCGGTGGCAACTATGGCTACACCTTC.

J is TRBJ2-5 and V is TRBV6-1, with TRBD2 as a possible D gene (6 bases). Per germline, CDR1 MNHNS and CDR2 SASEGT. The CDR3 extends over 13 amino acids. Trimming removed 6 bases from V and 7 bases from J, with 15 bases in between. The CDR3 DNA reads as TGTGCCAGCAGCGTCTCCCTGGAGGGGACCCAGTACTTC. Translated: CASSVSLEGTQYF.